The TCR beta chain described here comes from a study of T cell responses to AZD1222 COVID-19 vaccine. Points from the study as a whole: Repertoire sampling was restricted to post-peak T cell response timepoints. With two AZD1222 doses given, Spike-specific TCR breadth and depth both rose. Donors, mostly white British, included more females; clonal diversity was possibly underestimated.

As to this clone: Its antigen is undetermined.

The data were produced by immunoSEQ multiplex PCR, yet TCRdb's version contains in-frame clones alone and is incomplete. Of about 97,000 clones listed, around 89% are singletons. Sample: peripheral blood, taken on day 0 of AZD1222 vaccination. The receptor was isolated from an adult in good health.

The CDR3 reads CASIDSRGNTIYF. CDR3 DNA: TGTGCCAGCATTGACTCCCGAGGAAACACCATATATTTT. The chain couples TRBV6-5 to TRBJ1-3, with D uncertain. Trimming removed 7 bases at V and 4 bases at J, with 11 bases between. Germline CDR1 is MNHEY and CDR2 is SVGAGI. The length of the CDR3 is 13 residues.